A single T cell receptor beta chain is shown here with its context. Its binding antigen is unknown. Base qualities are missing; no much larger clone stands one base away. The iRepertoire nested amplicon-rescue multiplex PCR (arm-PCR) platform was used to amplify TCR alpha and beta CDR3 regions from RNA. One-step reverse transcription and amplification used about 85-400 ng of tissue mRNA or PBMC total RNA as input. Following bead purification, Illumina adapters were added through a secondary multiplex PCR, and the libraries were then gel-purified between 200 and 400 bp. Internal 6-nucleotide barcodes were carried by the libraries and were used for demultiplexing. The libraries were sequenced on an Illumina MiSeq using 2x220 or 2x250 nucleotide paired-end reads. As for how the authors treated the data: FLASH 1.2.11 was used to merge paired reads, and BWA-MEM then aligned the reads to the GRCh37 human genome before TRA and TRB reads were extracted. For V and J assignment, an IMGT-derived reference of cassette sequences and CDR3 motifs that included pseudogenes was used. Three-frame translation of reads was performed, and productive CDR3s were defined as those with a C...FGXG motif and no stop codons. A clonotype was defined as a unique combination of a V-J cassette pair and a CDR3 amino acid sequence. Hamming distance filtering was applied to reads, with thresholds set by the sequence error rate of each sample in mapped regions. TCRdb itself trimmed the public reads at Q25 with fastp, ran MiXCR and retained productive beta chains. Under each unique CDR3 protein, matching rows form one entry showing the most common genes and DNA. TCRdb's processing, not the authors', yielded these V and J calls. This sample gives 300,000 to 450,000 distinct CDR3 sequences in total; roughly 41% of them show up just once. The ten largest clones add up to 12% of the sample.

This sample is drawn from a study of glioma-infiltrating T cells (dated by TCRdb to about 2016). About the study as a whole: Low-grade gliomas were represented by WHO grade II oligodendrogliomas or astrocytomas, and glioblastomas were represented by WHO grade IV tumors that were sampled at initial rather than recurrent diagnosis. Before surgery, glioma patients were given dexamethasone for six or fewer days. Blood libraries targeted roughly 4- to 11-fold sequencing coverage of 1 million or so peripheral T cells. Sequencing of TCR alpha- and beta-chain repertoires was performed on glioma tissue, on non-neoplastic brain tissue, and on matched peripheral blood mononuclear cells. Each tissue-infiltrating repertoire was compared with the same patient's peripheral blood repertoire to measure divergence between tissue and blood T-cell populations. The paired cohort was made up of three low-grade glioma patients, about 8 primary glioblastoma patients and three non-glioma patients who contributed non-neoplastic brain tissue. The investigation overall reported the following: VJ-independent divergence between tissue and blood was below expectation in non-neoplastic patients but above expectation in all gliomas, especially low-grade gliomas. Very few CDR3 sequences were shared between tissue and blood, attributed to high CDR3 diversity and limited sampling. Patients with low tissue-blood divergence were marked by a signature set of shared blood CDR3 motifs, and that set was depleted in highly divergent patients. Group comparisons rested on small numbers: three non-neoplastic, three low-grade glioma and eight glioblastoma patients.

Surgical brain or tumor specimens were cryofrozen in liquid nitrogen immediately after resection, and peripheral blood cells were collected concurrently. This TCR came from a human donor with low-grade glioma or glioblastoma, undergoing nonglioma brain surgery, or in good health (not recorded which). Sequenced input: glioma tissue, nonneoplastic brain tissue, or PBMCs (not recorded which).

The CDR3 loop reads CSADREINHYGYTF. The nucleotide sequence reads as follows: TGCAGCGCCGACAGGGAAATTAATCACTATGGCTACACCTTC. The rearranged segments are TRBV29-1 and TRBJ1-2; TRBD1 fits 7 bases in the junction. Trimming accounts for 7 bases at V and 3 bases at J, while the number of junction bases matched to no gene is 11. The CDR3 runs 14 residues from the cysteine to the phenylalanine. Of all the DNA, just the CDR3 is kept, 42 bases in frame from base 1. Looking up the germline V gene yields CDR1 SQVTM and CDR2 ANQGSEA.